Presented here are 30 T cell receptor beta chains from one specimen sequenced in a study of OX40 agonist ivuxolimab in advanced cancers. The repertoire was sequenced with immunoSEQ multiplex PCR; TCRdb's copy has only in-frame clones and lacks some. The sample gives roughly 92,000 clones, more than 80% of which show up once; roughly 8.9% is in the top ten. The sequencing here drew on CD4+ or CD8+ T cells sorted from blood, taken in a trial of the OX40 agonist ivuxolimab. The receptor source for this set is an adult with an advanced solid tumor such as melanoma, head and neck, liver or kidney cancer.

This chain joins TRBV27 and TRBJ2-5, with 8 bases aligning to TRBD2. The CDR3 loop spans 14 amino acids. Trimming took 7 bases from V and 2 from J; bases not matched to a gene: 6. Germline V gene data show CDR1 as MNHEY and CDR2 as SMNVEV (reference sequence). The CDR3 sequence: CASTASGLQETQYF. The CDR3, as DNA: TGTGCCAGCACGGCTAGCGGGCTACAAGAGACCCAGTACTTC.

The chain recombines TRBV30 with TRBJ1-2, with 7 bases that match TRBD1. With V trimmed by 0 bases and J by 4 bases, 2 bases remained unmatched. CDR1 is GTSNPN and CDR2 is SVGIG in the germline V gene (reference sequence). CDR3 size: 13 residues. The CDR3 loop reads CAWSVGTVYGYTF. CDR3 DNA sequence: TGTGCCTGGAGTGTTGGGACAGTCTATGGCTACACCTTC.

The chain recombines TRBV5-1 with TRBJ1-1; TRBD1 is a possible D gene (5 bases). Trimming stripped 3 bases from V and 1 base from J, with 10 bases between. Germline V CDR1 and CDR2: SGHRS, YFSETQ. This CDR3 has 14 amino acids. The CDR3 sequence is CASSYATANTEAFF. In nucleotides, the CDR3 is TGCGCCAGCAGCTACGCGACAGCGAACACTGAAGCTTTCTTT.

This chain joins TRBV6-5 and TRBJ2-3; D is tentatively TRBD1 or TRBD2 (5 bases each). Germline V gene lookup returns CDR1 MNHEY and CDR2 SVGAGI. This CDR3 has 15 residues. V lost 4 bases and J lost 2, with 13 bases in between. As DNA, the CDR3 is TGTGCCAGCAGTTTGGGGGTTTCTGCCACAGATACGCAGTATTTT. Its translation: CASSLGVSATDTQYF.

The chain combines TRBV7-9 with TRBJ2-1; 11 nucleotides match TRBD2. Germline lookup yields CDR1 SEHNR and CDR2 FQNEAQ (reference sequence). CDR3 length equals 15 residues. V lost 5 bases, J lost 4 bases, and 4 bases stayed unmatched. CDR3 sequence: CASSPGTSGYNEQFF. The DNA for the CDR3 is TGTGCCAGCAGCCCAGGGACTAGCGGATACAATGAGCAGTTCTTC.

The CDR3 is CASSIWQGYEQYF. For the CDR3, the DNA is TGTGCCAGTAGTATTTGGCAGGGATACGAGCAGTACTTC. V and J are TRBV19 and TRBJ2-7, with D possibly TRBD1 on 5 matching bases. Trimming took 3 bases from V and 4 from J, leaving 10 bases between them. This CDR3 contains 13 residues. Germline CDR1 LNHDA, CDR2 SQIVND (reference sequence).

The genes are TRBV5-6 and TRBJ2-7; D gene ambiguous. This CDR3 has 18 amino acids. Trimming left V 1 base short and J 6 bases short, with 26 bases between. CDR1 SGHDT and CDR2 YYEEEE come from the germline V gene. CDR3 sequence (DNA): TGTGCCAGCAGCTTGCAAAAGGACCTATGGATAGGTGGTGGCGAGCAGTACTTC. Protein product: CASSLQKDLWIGGGEQYF.

The chain employs TRBV5-8 and TRBJ2-6, with D unclear. V lost 4 bases, J lost 2 bases, and 25 bases lay in between. CDR1 SGHTS and CDR2 YDEGEE come from the germline V gene. The CDR3 contains 20 residues. The CDR3 nucleotides are TGTGCCAGCAGCCCAAAGCCGGCCCAGACAATCCCTCCTGGGGCCAACGTCCTGACTTTC. Encoded protein: CASSPKPAQTIPPGANVLTF.

V and J are TRBV5-1 and TRBJ2-5, with D possibly being TRBD2 (5 bases). The last part of the DNA fits TRBJ2-7 better; the J call may be wrong. From germline, CDR1 is SGHRS and CDR2 YFSETQ. The CDR3 totals 15 residues. This CDR3 reads CASSFVDSPSYEQYF. DNA for the CDR3: TGCGCCAGCAGCTTTGTGGACTCACCCTCCTACGAGCAGTACTTC.

The V call is TRBV27, the J call TRBJ1-2; D is unclear. The CDR3 loop spans 12 amino acids. CDR1 and CDR2 from the germline V gene are MNHEY and SMNVEV (reference sequence). V lost 2 bases and J lost 6, with 7 bases in between. The CDR3 protein is CASSLGKDGYTF. In DNA, the CDR3 is TGTGCCAGCAGTTTAGGGAAGGATGGCTACACCTTC.

This clone was observed once. The chain has TRBV4-2 and TRBJ2-2; 11 nucleotides line up with TRBD2. Looked up from germline, CDR1 is LGHNA and CDR2 is YNFKEQ. The CDR3 spans 15 residues. Trimming took 5 bases from V and 2 from J; bases not matched to a gene: 1. The CDR3 bases are TGTGCCAGCAGCGGACTAGCGGGTAACACCGGGGAGCTGTTTTTT. As protein: CASSGLAGNTGELFF.

The chain recombines TRBV5-1 with TRBJ2-7; D uncertain. V was shortened by 2 bases and J by 1 base, with 13 bases between the two germline ends. Germline CDR1 and CDR2: SGHRS and YFSETQ. This CDR3 is 15 amino acids long. For the CDR3, the DNA is TGCGCCAGCAGCTTCAGACAATCACCATCCTACGAGCAGTACTTC. Translated, it gives CASSFRQSPSYEQYF.

The chain employs TRBV27 and TRBJ2-3; D tentatively reads TRBD1 or TRBD2 (5 bases each). In germline, CDR1 is MNHEY, CDR2 SMNVEV (reference sequence). V gave up 2 bases and J gave up 4 bases, with 13 bases separating them. This CDR3 has 15 amino acids. CDR3 protein: CASSLLASRADTQYF. The CDR3 coding sequence is TGTGCCAGCAGTTTACTGGCTAGCAGGGCAGATACGCAGTATTTT.

Written as DNA, the CDR3 is TGTGCCAGCAGCTGGGGGAGGGGCGAGCAGTACTTC. Translated, it gives CASSWGRGEQYF. This chain uses TRBV7-9 with TRBJ2-7; 7 bases fit TRBD2. The CDR3 has 12 amino acids. The V gene's germline CDR1 is SEHNR and CDR2 FQNEAQ (reference sequence). The V and J ends lost 4 bases and 6 bases, in that order; junction bases with no gene match: 3.

The chain uses TRBV30 and TRBJ2-7; D is undetermined. V was pared by 2 bases and J by 6 bases, with 11 bases between. The germline V gene has CDR1 GTSNPN and CDR2 SVGIG (reference sequence). This CDR3 region has 12 residues. The CDR3: CAWSLLSTEQYF. The CDR3 DNA reads TGTGCCTGGAGTTTATTGTCTACCGAGCAGTACTTC.

The J gene is TRBJ2-7, the V gene TRBV29-1, with 10 nucleotides matching TRBD2. Germline V gene sequence: CDR1 SQVTM, CDR2 ANQGSEA. Trimming cost V 0 bases and J 2 bases; bases outside gene matches: 10. The CDR3 is made up of 17 amino acids. CDR3: CSVEEGSLAGVPYEQYF. In nucleotides, the CDR3 is TGCAGCGTTGAAGAAGGCAGCCTAGCGGGAGTCCCCTACGAGCAGTACTTC.

The chain links TRBV9 to TRBJ2-2, with 7 bases matching TRBD1. Germline CDR1 SGDLS, CDR2 YYNGEE. This CDR3 region has 16 residues. V was clipped by 1 base and J by 0 bases; unmatched bases: 3. The CDR3 nucleotides read TGTGCCAGCAGCGTAAGGGACAGAACGAACACCGGGGAGCTGTTTTTT. It specifies CASSVRDRTNTGELFF.

This rearrangement joins TRBV7-9 to TRBJ2-7; 7 positions match TRBD1. The CDR3 has 14 residues. V lost 1 base to trimming and J lost 2 bases; unmatched junction nucleotides: 2. CDR1 SEHNR and CDR2 FQNEAQ come from the germline V gene (reference sequence). The CDR3 loop reads CASSLGDSPYEQYF. The CDR3 DNA is TGTGCCAGCAGCTTAGGGGACAGTCCCTACGAGCAGTACTTC.

This clone was seen just once. The chain has TRBV7-9 and TRBJ1-2, with D perhaps matching TRBD1 (6 bases). Germline lookup yields CDR1 SEHNR and CDR2 FQNEAQ (reference sequence). This CDR3 comprises 14 residues. Deletions cut 3 bases from V and 6 bases from J, with 14 bases between. DNA for the CDR3: TGTGCCAGCAGCTTGGGACAAGGACTCCATGGCTACACCTTC. Translated, it gives CASSLGQGLHGYTF.

The chain combines TRBV28 with TRBJ1-2; D possibly corresponds to TRBD1 (5 bases). This CDR3 has 14 residues. Germline loops: CDR1 MDHEN, CDR2 SYDVKM. Trimming removed 6 bases from V and 1 base from J, with 12 bases in between. The CDR3 protein is CASRLGHLNYGYTF. CDR3 bases: TGTGCCAGCAGGTTAGGACACCTTAACTATGGCTACACCTTC.

The rearrangement links TRBV4-2 to TRBJ1-4; no reliable D call. Trimming left V 1 base short and J 0 bases short, with 15 bases between. CDR1 and CDR2 (germline): LGHNA, YNFKEQ. The CDR3 has 18 amino acids. In nucleotides, the CDR3 is TGTGCCAGCAGCCAAGTCCCGGTCCTACACGCAACTAATGAAAAACTGTTTTTT. Amino acids: CASSQVPVLHATNEKLFF.

V usage is TRBV5-1 and J usage is TRBJ2-1; 13 bases are a match to TRBD2. Unmatched junction bases numbered 2, after V lost 3 bases and J lost 5 bases. The V gene's germline CDR1 is SGHRS and CDR2 YFSETQ. The CDR3 runs 15 residues. In DNA form, the CDR3 reads TGCGCCAGCAGCTCGGGACTAGCGGGACACAATGAGCAGTTCTTC. Encoded protein: CASSSGLAGHNEQFF.

The V gene is TRBV6-5, the J gene TRBJ1-5, with 7 bases that match TRBD1. Germline assignment: CDR1 MNHEY and CDR2 SVGAGI. V gave up 6 bases and J gave up 1 base; unmatched junction bases: 6. The CDR3 has 15 residues. For the CDR3, the DNA is TGTGCCAGCAGCCCGACAGGGAGGAGCAATCAGCCCCAGCATTTT. Its translation: CASSPTGRSNQPQHF.

V and J are TRBV19 and TRBJ1-3, with D perhaps TRBD1 (6 bases). CDR1 LNHDA and CDR2 SQIVND come from the germline V gene (reference sequence). This CDR3 is built from 16 residues. V shed 7 bases and J shed 0 bases, with 16 bases lying between them. For the CDR3, the DNA is TGTGCCAGTACCCCTAAGGGGGGGGTCTCTGGAAACACCATATATTTT. This encodes CASTPKGGVSGNTIYF.

This sequence joins TRBV6-6 and TRBJ2-5, with D unresolved. The CDR3 loop spans 11 amino acids. The V and J ends lost 2 bases and 4 bases respectively, with 2 bases between them. Germline V gene data show CDR1 as MNHNY and CDR2 as SVGAGI (reference sequence). In nucleotides, the CDR3 is TGTGCCAGCAGTTACGGAGAGACCCAGTACTTC. Translation: CASSYGETQYF.

A word on this clone: Because the CDR3's place on the DNA is in doubt, the DNA is left out and the CDR3 is given as listed by TCRdb. The chain combines TRBV21-1 with TRBJ1-4. TRBV21-1 is classified as a pseudogene. The CDR3 has 17 amino acids, counting both end residues. The CDR3 is CASTPPVVGGGIEKLFF.

Concerning this clone itself: Other DNA variants within this sample encode the same CDR3. The CDR3 region is CASSPAWGRTYEQYF. CDR3 coding DNA: TGTGCCAGTAGTCCAGCATGGGGGCGAACCTACGAGCAGTACTTC. The chain has TRBV19 and TRBJ2-7, with TRBD1 as a possible D gene (6 bases). Looked up from germline, CDR1 is LNHDA and CDR2 is SQIVND (reference sequence). V lost 5 bases to trimming and J lost 2 bases, with 16 bases between them. This CDR3 contains 15 residues.

The chain joins TRBV28 to TRBJ1-2; D uncertain. Trimming cost V 6 bases and J 0 bases, with 14 bases left between them. CDR3 size: 15 residues. In germline, CDR1 is MDHEN, CDR2 SYDVKM. CDR3 bases: TGTGCCAGCAGGAATCGACGGGAGCCTAACTATGGCTACACCTTC. Translating gives CASRNRREPNYGYTF.

The J gene is TRBJ2-1, the V gene TRBV28; 12 nucleotides line up with TRBD2. The CDR3 loop spans 20 amino acids. Germline assignment: CDR1 MDHEN and CDR2 SYDVKM. J lost 7 bases, V lost 2 bases, and 18 bases had no gene match. As DNA, the CDR3 is TGTGCCAGCAGTTTAGGGAGACTAGCGGGAGTCGGGTGGGTAAGAAATGAGCAGTTCTTC. As protein: CASSLGRLAGVGWVRNEQFF. Filled out from reference TRBV28 and TRBJ2-1, the complete variable domain reads DVKVTQSSRYLVKRTGEKVFLECVQDMDHENMFWYRQDPGLGLRLIYFSYDVKMKEKGDIPEGYSVSREKKERFSLILESASTNQTSMYLCASSLGRLAGVGWVRNEQFFGPGTRLTVL.

This clone was seen a single time. The chain carries TRBV7-6 and TRBJ1-1; D gene uncertain. The CDR3 extends over 13 amino acids. Trimming removed 1 base from V and 10 bases from J, with 13 bases in between. Germline assignment: CDR1 SGHVS and CDR2 FNYEAQ. The CDR3: CASSLGESQRAFF. In DNA, the CDR3 is TGTGCCAGCAGCTTAGGGGAGTCCCAACGAGCTTTCTTT.